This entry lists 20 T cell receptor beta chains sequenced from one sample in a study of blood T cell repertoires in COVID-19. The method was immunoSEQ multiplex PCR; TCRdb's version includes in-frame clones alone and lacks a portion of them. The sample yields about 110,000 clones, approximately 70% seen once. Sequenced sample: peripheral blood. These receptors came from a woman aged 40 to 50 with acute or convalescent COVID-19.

The CDR3 loop reads CAWMSRGRRTEAFF. The CDR3 nucleotides read TGTGCCTGGATGTCCAGGGGTCGGAGAACTGAAGCTTTCTTT. The chain recombines TRBV30 with TRBJ1-1; D possibly corresponds to TRBD1 (6 bases). This CDR3 comprises 14 residues. V gave up 4 bases and J gave up 5 bases, with 17 bases separating them. Per the germline V gene, CDR1 is GTSNPN and CDR2 is SVGIG (reference sequence).

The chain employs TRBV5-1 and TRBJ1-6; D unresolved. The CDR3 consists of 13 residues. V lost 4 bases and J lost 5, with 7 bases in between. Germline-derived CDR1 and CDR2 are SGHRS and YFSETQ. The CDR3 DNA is TGCGCCAGCAGCCTAGGAGATAATTCACCCCTCCACTTT. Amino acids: CASSLGDNSPLHF. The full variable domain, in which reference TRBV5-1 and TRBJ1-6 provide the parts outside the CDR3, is KAGVTQTPRYLIKTRGQQVTLSCSPISGHRSVSWYQQTPGQGLQFLFEYFSETQRNKGNFPGRFSGRQFSNSRSEMNVSTLELGDSALYLCASSLGDNSPLHFGNGTRLTVT.

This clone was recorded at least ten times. CDR3: CASSDSSEGNEQFF. Here the CDR3 DNA reads TGTGCCAGCAGTGACTCGAGCGAAGGTAATGAGCAGTTCTTC. The chain combines TRBV6-4 with TRBJ2-1; D gene unclear. This CDR3 is 14 amino acids long. From germline, CDR1 is MRHNA and CDR2 SNTAGT. V lost 0 bases to trimming and J lost 7 bases, with 10 bases between them.

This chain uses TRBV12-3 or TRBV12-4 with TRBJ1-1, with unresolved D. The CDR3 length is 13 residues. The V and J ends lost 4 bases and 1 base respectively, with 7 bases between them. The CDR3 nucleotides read TGTGCCAGCAGTTCAAGCGGGAACACTGAAGCTTTCTTT. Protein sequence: CASSSSGNTEAFF.

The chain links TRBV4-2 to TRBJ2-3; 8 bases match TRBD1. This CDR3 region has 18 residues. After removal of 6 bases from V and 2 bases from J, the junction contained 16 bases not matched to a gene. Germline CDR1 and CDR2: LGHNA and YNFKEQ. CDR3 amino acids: CASSLRGVGTGSTDTQYF. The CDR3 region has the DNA TGTGCCAGCAGTCTAAGAGGAGTGGGGACAGGATCCACAGATACGCAGTATTTT.

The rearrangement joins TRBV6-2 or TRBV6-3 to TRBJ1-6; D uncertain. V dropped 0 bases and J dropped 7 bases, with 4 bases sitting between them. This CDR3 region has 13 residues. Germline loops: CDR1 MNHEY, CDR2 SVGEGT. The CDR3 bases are TGTGCCAGCAGTTACTCACAAAATTCACCCCTCCACTTT. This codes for CASSYSQNSPLHF.

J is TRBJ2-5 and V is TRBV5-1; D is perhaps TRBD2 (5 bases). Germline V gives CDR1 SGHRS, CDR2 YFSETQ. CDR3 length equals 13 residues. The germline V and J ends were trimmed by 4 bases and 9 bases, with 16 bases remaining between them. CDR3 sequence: CASSRQEDDPQYF. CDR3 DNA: TGCGCCAGCAGCAGGCAGGAGGATGATCCCCAGTACTTC.

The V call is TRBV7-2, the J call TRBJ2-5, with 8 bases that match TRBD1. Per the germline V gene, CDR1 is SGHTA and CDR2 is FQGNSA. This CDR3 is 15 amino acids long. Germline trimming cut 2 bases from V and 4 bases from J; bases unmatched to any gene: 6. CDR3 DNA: TGTGCCAGCAGCTTATTGGGGCAGGGGGCAGAGACCCAGTACTTC. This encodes CASSLLGQGAETQYF.

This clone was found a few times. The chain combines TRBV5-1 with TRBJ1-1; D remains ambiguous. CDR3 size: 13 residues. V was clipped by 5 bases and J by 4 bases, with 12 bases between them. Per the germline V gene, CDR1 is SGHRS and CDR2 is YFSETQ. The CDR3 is CASSLTTGTEAFF. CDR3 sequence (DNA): TGCGCCAGCAGTTTGACTACTGGCACTGAAGCTTTCTTT.

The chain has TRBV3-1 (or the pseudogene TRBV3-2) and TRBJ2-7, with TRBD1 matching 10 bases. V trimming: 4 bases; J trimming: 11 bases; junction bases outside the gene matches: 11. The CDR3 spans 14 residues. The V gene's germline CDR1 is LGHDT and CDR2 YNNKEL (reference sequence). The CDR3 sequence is CASSRSEGQGKKYF. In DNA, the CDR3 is TGTGCCAGCAGCCGCAGTGAGGGACAGGGGAAAAAGTACTTC.

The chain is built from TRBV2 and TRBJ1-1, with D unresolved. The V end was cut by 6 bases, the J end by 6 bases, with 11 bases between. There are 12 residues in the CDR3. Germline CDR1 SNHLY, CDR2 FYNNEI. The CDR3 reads CASRGSGAEAFF. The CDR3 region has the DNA TGTGCCAGCAGGGGATCGGGAGCTGAAGCTTTCTTT.

CDR3 DNA: TGTGCCAGCAGTTGGGGGTCGACAGGAGTAGGCGAGCAGTACTTC. Residues: CASSWGSTGVGEQYF. The chain is built from TRBV3-1 (or the pseudogene TRBV3-2) and TRBJ2-7, with a weak D call TRBD1 (6 bases). CDR1 LGHDT and CDR2 YNNKEL come from the germline V gene (reference sequence). V gave up 6 bases and J gave up 6 bases, with 21 bases separating them. The CDR3 sequence is 15 residues long.

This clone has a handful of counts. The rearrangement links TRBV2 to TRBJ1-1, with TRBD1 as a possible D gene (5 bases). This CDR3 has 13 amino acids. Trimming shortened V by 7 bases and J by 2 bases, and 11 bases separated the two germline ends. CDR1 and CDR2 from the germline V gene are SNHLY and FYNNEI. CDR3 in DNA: TGTGCCAGCAAAGTACAGGACAACACTGAAGCTTTCTTT. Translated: CASKVQDNTEAFF. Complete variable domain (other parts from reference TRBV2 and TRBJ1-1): EPEVTQTPSHQVTQMGQEVILRCVPISNHLYFYWYRQILGQKVEFLVSFYNNEISEKSEIFDDQFSVERPDGSNFTLKIRSTKLEDSAMYFCASKVQDNTEAFFGQGTRLTVV.

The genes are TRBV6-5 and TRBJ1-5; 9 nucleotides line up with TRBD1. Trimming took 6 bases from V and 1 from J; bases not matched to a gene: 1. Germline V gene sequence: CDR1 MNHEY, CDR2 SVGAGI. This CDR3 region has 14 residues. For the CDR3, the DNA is TGTGCCAGCAGGGACAGGGGAAGCAATCAGCCCCAGCATTTT. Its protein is CASRDRGSNQPQHF.

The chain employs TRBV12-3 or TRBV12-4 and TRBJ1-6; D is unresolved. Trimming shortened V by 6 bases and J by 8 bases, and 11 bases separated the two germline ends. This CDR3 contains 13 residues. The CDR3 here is CASSPTAYSPLHF. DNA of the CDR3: TGTGCCAGCAGCCCTACAGCCTATTCACCCCTCCACTTT.

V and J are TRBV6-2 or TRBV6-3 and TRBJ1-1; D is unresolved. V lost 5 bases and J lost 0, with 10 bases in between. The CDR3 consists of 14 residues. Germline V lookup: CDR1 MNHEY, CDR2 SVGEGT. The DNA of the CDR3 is TGTGCCAGCAGTCTAACTATGATGAACACTGAAGCTTTCTTT. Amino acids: CASSLTMMNTEAFF.

CDR3 nucleotide sequence: TGTGCCAGCAGCTTGGTCGGGGTCCGGAACACCGGGGAGCTGTTTTTT. Amino acid sequence: CASSLVGVRNTGELFF. The genes are TRBV5-6 and TRBJ2-2; possible D gene TRBD2, 5 bases. The CDR3 is 16 amino acids. V was pared by 0 bases and J by 1 base, with 10 bases between. CDR1 and CDR2 from the germline V gene are SGHDT and YYEEEE.

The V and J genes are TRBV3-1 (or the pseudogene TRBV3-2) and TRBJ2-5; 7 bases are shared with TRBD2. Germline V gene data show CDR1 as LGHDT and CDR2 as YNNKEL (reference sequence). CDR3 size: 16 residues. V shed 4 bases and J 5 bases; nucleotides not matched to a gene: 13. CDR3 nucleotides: TGTGCCAGCAGCCCCAGCCAGAGGGGCGGGGGTGAGACCCAGTACTTC. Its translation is CASSPSQRGGGETQYF.

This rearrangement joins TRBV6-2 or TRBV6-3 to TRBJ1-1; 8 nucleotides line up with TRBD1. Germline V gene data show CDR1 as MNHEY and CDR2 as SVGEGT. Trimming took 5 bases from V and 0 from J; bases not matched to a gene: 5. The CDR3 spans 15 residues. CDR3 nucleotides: TGTGCCAGCAGTCACAGGGGGGTGTTGAACACTGAAGCTTTCTTT. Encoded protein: CASSHRGVLNTEAFF.

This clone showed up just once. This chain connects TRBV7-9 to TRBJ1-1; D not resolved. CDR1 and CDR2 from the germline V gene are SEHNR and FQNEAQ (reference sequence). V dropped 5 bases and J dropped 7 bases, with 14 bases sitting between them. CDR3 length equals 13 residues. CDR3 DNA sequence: TGTGCCAGCAGCGTCGGTGTGCGGGATGAAGCTTTCTTT. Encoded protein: CASSVGVRDEAFF.